A selection of T cell receptor beta chains follows, all from one sample in a study of beta chain features in type 1 diabetes. The repertoire was sequenced with immunoSEQ multiplex PCR; TCRdb's copy has only in-frame clones and lacks some. The profile shows around 170,000 clones, 7.5% to 10% of them singletons. Sequenced input: central memory CD4+ T cells from blood. The receptors were sampled from a young woman in good health. CDR3s include the opening cysteine and the closing phenylalanine or tryptophan. D genes are given only for firm matches. Part of the rows lack a size; the others show once, few, many or a class for expanded clones.

-,TRBJ2-2,few,TRBV7-6,CASSFETANTGELFF,TGTGCCAGCAGCTTTGAGACAGCGAACACCGGGGAGCTGTTTTTT
-,TRBJ2-1,few,TRBV6-5,CATHGGSSYNEQFF,TGTGCCACCCACGGAGGGAGCTCCTACAATGAGCAGTTCTTC
-,TRBJ1-1,-,TRBV9,CASSAQNTEAFF,TGTGCCAGCAGCGCACAGAACACTGAAGCTTTCTTT
-,TRBJ1-3,few,TRBV7-2,CASSLAEGHTIYF,TGTGCCAGCAGCTTAGCGGAGGGACACACCATATATTTT
-,TRBJ2-3,-,TRBV5-1,CASSLDRSTDTQYF,TGCGCCAGCAGCTTGGATAGAAGCACAGATACGCAGTATTTT
-,TRBJ1-1,few,TRBV6-5,CASSRQAGAPTEAFF,TGTGCCAGCAGCAGACAAGCAGGGGCCCCCACTGAAGCTTTCTTT
-,TRBJ1-5,-,TRBV30,CAWSVKEGLRVGPQHF,TGTGCCTGGAGTGTAAAAGAAGGACTGCGAGTGGGGCCCCAGCATTTT
-,TRBJ1-2,once,TRBV20-1,CSGRKADGYTF,TGCAGTGGACGGAAGGCGGATGGCTACACCTTC
TRBD2,TRBJ2-5,-,TRBV9,CASSVGTAGGPLYETQYF,TGTGCCAGCAGCGTAGGAACAGCGGGGGGGCCCCTATATGAGACCCAGTACTTC
-,TRBJ2-1,few,TRBV5-1,CASSGAGSYNEQFF,TGCGCCAGCAGCGGGGCAGGCTCCTACAATGAGCAGTTCTTC
-,TRBJ1-5,-,TRBV30,CAWRAQQGQPQHF,TGTGCCTGGAGGGCTCAACAGGGACAGCCCCAGCATTTT
TRBD2,TRBJ2-3,-,TRBV6-1,CASTRAGDPDTQYF,TGTGCCAGCACGAGAGCGGGAGATCCAGATACGCAGTATTTT
-,TRBJ2-1,few,TRBV5-1,CASGGASSYNEQFF,TGCGCCAGCGGGGGGGCAAGCTCCTACAATGAGCAGTTCTTC
-,TRBJ1-1,few,TRBV10-3,CAIQAGGGGMNTEAFF,TGTGCCATCCAAGCGGGAGGAGGGGGTATGAACACTGAAGCTTTCTTT
TRBD2,TRBJ2-7,-,TRBV11-2,CASSPTSGSVRAEQYF,TGTGCCAGCAGCCCGACTAGCGGGAGCGTTAGGGCCGAGCAGTACTTC
-,TRBJ2-5,-,TRBV23-1,CASSIEDQYF,TGCGCCAGCAGTATCGAGGACCAGTACTTC